These 31 T cell receptor beta chains share one sample of origin, sequenced in a study of blood T cell repertoires in COVID-19. Profiling relied on immunoSEQ multiplex PCR, and the TCRdb table lists in-frame clones only, not all of them. Here the sample spans approximately 290,000 clones, around 91% being singletons. Sequences were obtained from peripheral blood. These TCRs come from a woman aged 60 to 75 with acute or convalescent COVID-19.

This chain links TRBV28 with TRBJ1-1; TRBD1 might be the D (5 bases). The V gene lost 6 bases and the J gene lost 5 bases, with 7 bases spanning the gap. This CDR3 is 11 amino acids long. CDR1 and CDR2 from the germline V gene are MDHEN and SYDVKM. In DNA form, the CDR3 reads TGTGCCAGCAGGGGGCGGACTGAAGCTTTCTTT. This codes for CASRGRTEAFF. The variable domain in full, completed from reference TRBV28 and TRBJ1-1, reads DVKVTQSSRYLVKRTGEKVFLECVQDMDHENMFWYRQDPGLGLRLIYFSYDVKMKEKGDIPEGYSVSREKKERFSLILESASTNQTSMYLCASRGRTEAFFGQGTRLTVV.

The V call is TRBV9, the J call TRBJ1-6; D perhaps matches TRBD1 (5 bases). V was clipped by 2 bases and J by 8 bases, with 14 bases between them. There are 15 residues in the CDR3. Germline CDR1 is SGDLS and CDR2 is YYNGEE. The CDR3 loop is CASSVLQGKDSPLHF. Written as DNA, the CDR3 is TGTGCCAGCAGCGTCCTTCAGGGAAAGGATTCACCCCTCCACTTT.

The chain joins TRBV5-1 to TRBJ2-7, with TRBD1 matching over 7 bases. J lost 0 bases, V lost 4 bases, and 10 bases had no gene match. Germline V gives CDR1 SGHRS, CDR2 YFSETQ. The CDR3 is made up of 16 amino acids. This CDR3 is CASSLIPGQSSYEQYF. CDR3 nucleotides: TGCGCCAGCAGCCTAATACCGGGACAGTCCTCCTACGAGCAGTACTTC.

The chain recombines TRBV27 with TRBJ1-5; D may be TRBD1 (6 bases). This CDR3 has 16 residues. Looked up from germline, CDR1 is MNHEY and CDR2 is SMNVEV (reference sequence). Trimming took off 2 bases at V and 4 bases at J, with 15 bases between the two ends. The CDR3 DNA reads TGTGCCAGCAGTTTAGCGGGTACAGGGTTAAATCAGCCCCAGCATTTT. As protein: CASSLAGTGLNQPQHF.

The rearrangement uses TRBV24-1 and TRBJ2-1, with 7 nucleotides matching TRBD1. This CDR3 is built from 15 residues. The germline gives CDR1 KGHDR, CDR2 SFDVKD. After removal of 3 bases from V and 13 bases from J, the junction contained 14 bases not matched to a gene. The CDR3 protein is CATSDPRGKSASQFF. CDR3 DNA sequence: TGTGCCACCAGTGATCCCAGGGGGAAAAGTGCTAGTCAGTTCTTC.

This clone has just one count. The chain has TRBV28 and TRBJ1-5; TRBD1 is a possible D gene (5 bases). The CDR3 runs to 13 residues. V lost 3 bases to trimming and J lost 10 bases, with 13 bases between them. Germline V lookup: CDR1 MDHEN, CDR2 SYDVKM. CDR3 residues: CASSFRPDSPQHF. The CDR3 nucleotides read TGTGCCAGCAGTTTTCGGCCTGACAGTCCCCAGCATTTT.

Concerning this clone: At the DNA level, this CDR3 is encoded by other sequences in the same sample as well. The V gene is TRBV27, the J gene TRBJ1-2; a weak D match, TRBD1 (5 bases). Trimming cost V 2 bases and J 5 bases, with 6 bases left between them. There are 12 residues in the CDR3. Germline V lookup: CDR1 MNHEY, CDR2 SMNVEV (reference sequence). The CDR3 DNA sequence: TGTGCCAGCAGTTTAAAGGGGTATGGCTACACCTTC. Residues: CASSLKGYGYTF.

The V call is TRBV6-4, the J call TRBJ2-1; 11 nucleotides agree with TRBD2. Germline CDR1 MRHNA, CDR2 SNTAGT. This CDR3 is 15 amino acids long. V lost 3 bases and J lost 9; bases outside the gene matches: 7. The chain's CDR3 is CASSEMGTSGSEQFF. The CDR3, as DNA: TGTGCCAGCAGTGAAATGGGGACTAGCGGTTCTGAGCAGTTCTTC.

This clone was counted a single time. The chain combines TRBV12-3 or TRBV12-4 with TRBJ2-7, with 8 bases lining up with TRBD1. This CDR3 has 12 amino acids. Losses at the gene ends were 8 bases for V and 3 bases for J; bases not matched to a gene: 3. The CDR3 protein is CASRDRLYEQYF. The CDR3 DNA reads TGTGCCAGCCGGGACAGGCTCTACGAGCAGTACTTC.

The chain combines TRBV5-6 with TRBJ2-1, with D perhaps TRBD2 (6 bases). The CDR3 runs 11 residues. Germline-derived CDR1 and CDR2 are SGHDT and YYEEEE. Trimming removed 4 bases at V and 14 bases at J, with 13 bases between. CDR3 in DNA: TGTGCCAGCAGCGCCACTAGCTCGGAGTTCTTC. Translation gives CASSATSSEFF.

J is TRBJ1-2 and V is TRBV7-2; 12 nucleotides line up with TRBD1. The CDR3 is made up of 16 amino acids. Trimming cost V 5 bases and J 5 bases; bases outside gene matches: 9. The V gene's germline CDR1 is SGHTA and CDR2 FQGNSA. The CDR3 sequence: CASSLRGQGAGYGYTF. CDR3 in DNA: TGTGCCAGCAGCCTTAGGGGACAGGGGGCGGGATATGGCTACACCTTC.

In DNA form, the CDR3 reads TGTGCCAGCAGTTCCTCGGACAGGACTTCACCCCTCCACTTT. Its protein is CASSSSDRTSPLHF. The gene calls are TRBV28 and TRBJ1-6, with 7 bases lining up with TRBD1. CDR3 size: 14 residues. V shed 4 bases, J shed 9 bases, and the junction held 6 bases outside the gene matches. CDR1 is MDHEN and CDR2 is SYDVKM in the germline V gene.

A single count supports this clone. This chain connects TRBV6-4 to TRBJ2-1; TRBD2 matches at 11 bases. Trimming at V came to 5 bases and at J to 1 base, leaving 1 base not matched to a gene. This CDR3 has 15 residues. Germline V gene data show CDR1 as MRHNA and CDR2 as SNTAGT. For the CDR3, the DNA is TGTGCCAGCAGTACTAGCGGGGGTTCCTACAATGAGCAGTTCTTC. Amino acids: CASSTSGGSYNEQFF.

The genes are TRBV9 and TRBJ1-6, with TRBD1 as a possible D gene (5 bases). Germline V gene sequence: CDR1 SGDLS, CDR2 YYNGEE. Trimming cost V 4 bases and J 10 bases, with 15 bases left between them. This CDR3 region has 14 residues. CDR3 protein: CASSLGGAGSPLHF. The CDR3 nucleotides read TGTGCCAGCAGCCTCGGAGGGGCGGGCTCACCCCTCCACTTT. Based on the CDR3 plus reference TRBV9 and TRBJ1-6, the full variable domain is DSGVTQTPKHLITATGQRVTLRCSPRSGDLSVYWYQQSLDQGLQFLIQYYNGEERAKGNILERFSAQQFPDLHSELNLSSLELGDSALYFCASSLGGAGSPLHFGNGTRLTVT.

This clone was recorded once. The chain employs TRBV9 and TRBJ2-7; TRBD2 matches at 8 bases. The CDR3 has 15 amino acids. Germline V gene data show CDR1 as SGDLS and CDR2 as YYNGEE. The trim removed 0 bases at V and 0 bases at J, leaving 2 bases unmatched. Here the CDR3 reads CASSVGLAGSYEQYF. CDR3 nucleotide sequence: TGTGCCAGCAGCGTAGGCCTAGCGGGCTCCTACGAGCAGTACTTC.

The genes are TRBV7-9 and TRBJ1-5; 7 bases are a match to TRBD1. Per germline, CDR1 SEHNR and CDR2 FQNEAQ (reference sequence). After removal of 6 bases from V and 6 bases from J, the junction contained 11 bases not matched to a gene. The CDR3 is 15 amino acids. CDR3: CASSPFEGASQPQHF. DNA for the CDR3: TGTGCCAGCAGTCCGTTTGAGGGGGCGAGTCAGCCCCAGCATTTT. Supplemented by reference TRBV7-9 and TRBJ1-5, the full variable domain reads DTGVSQNPRHKITKRGQNVTFRCDPISEHNRLYWYRQTLGQGPEFLTYFQNEAQLEKSRLLSDRFSAERPKGSFSTLEIQRTEQGDSAMYLCASSPFEGASQPQHFGDGTRLSIL.

The chain is built from TRBV2 and TRBJ1-1; the match to TRBD1 covers 7 bases. Germline CDR1 reads SNHLY; CDR2 reads FYNNEI. Trimming removed 6 bases from V and 0 bases from J; junction bases left unmatched: 4. This CDR3 comprises 14 residues. CDR3 DNA: TGTGCCAGCAGGGGGGACAGAATGAACACTGAAGCTTTCTTT. It is translated as CASRGDRMNTEAFF.

The rearrangement uses TRBV4-1 and TRBJ2-2, with TRBD2 matching 10 bases. The CDR3 contains 17 residues. Germline values: CDR1 MGHRA, CDR2 YSYEKL. The junction had 6 bases not matched to a gene; V was cut back by 4 bases and J by 1 base. CDR3 residues: CASSPLWTSGNTGELFF. CDR3 in DNA: TGCGCCAGCAGCCCCCTCTGGACTAGCGGGAACACCGGGGAGCTGTTTTTT.

The J gene is TRBJ1-3, the V gene TRBV7-9, with a possible D match to TRBD1 (5 bases). The CDR3 spans 14 residues. Germline CDR1 and CDR2: SEHNR and FQNEAQ (reference sequence). Trimming pared 8 bases from V and 10 bases from J, leaving 21 bases between. Here the CDR3 DNA reads TGTGCCAGCGCCCGGGAAAGGGGCGGGGGTACCATATATTTT. This encodes CASARERGGGTIYF.

This clone was seen once. The chain joins TRBV4-3 to TRBJ2-1; D is possibly TRBD2 (6 bases). V was cut by 3 bases and J by 10 bases, with 13 bases left in between. The CDR3 sequence is 13 residues long. Germline CDR1 reads LGHNA; CDR2 reads YSLEER. This CDR3 is CASSQEGLGEQFF. The CDR3 coding sequence is TGCGCCAGCAGCCAGGAGGGGCTTGGGGAGCAGTTCTTC.

This chain connects TRBV7-3 to TRBJ2-5; D is perhaps TRBD1 (6 bases). Trimming removed 5 bases from V and 4 bases from J, with 11 bases in between. The CDR3 runs to 13 residues. Germline CDR1 SGHTA, CDR2 FQGTGA. CDR3 in DNA: TGTGCCAGCAGCCGCAGGGGTCTAGAGACCCAGTACTTC. Translation gives CASSRRGLETQYF.

This rearrangement joins TRBV9 to TRBJ1-1, with 7 bases lining up with TRBD1. This CDR3 has 14 amino acids. The V and J ends lost 0 bases and 4 bases, in that order; junction bases with no gene match: 3. Germline V CDR1 and CDR2: SGDLS, YYNGEE. The CDR3 DNA is TGTGCCAGCAGCGTAGGCACAGGGGTCACTGAAGCTTTCTTT. It codes for CASSVGTGVTEAFF.

The rearrangement links TRBV24-1 to TRBJ2-7; 10 bases fit TRBD2. V lost 5 bases to trimming and J lost 3 bases; unmatched junction nucleotides: 0. The germline V gene has CDR1 KGHDR and CDR2 SFDVKD. The CDR3 consists of 13 residues. CDR3 loop: CATSASGGYEQYF. In DNA, the CDR3 is TGTGCCACCAGTGCTAGCGGGGGCTACGAGCAGTACTTC.

V usage is TRBV2 and J usage is TRBJ1-5; TRBD1 might be the D (6 bases). Germline V gives CDR1 SNHLY, CDR2 FYNNEI. Trimming stripped 8 bases from V and 3 bases from J, with 11 bases between. This CDR3 spans 13 amino acids. The CDR3 here is CASQGRINQPQHF. In DNA form, the CDR3 reads TGTGCCAGCCAGGGGCGGATCAATCAGCCCCAGCATTTT. Filled out from reference TRBV2 and TRBJ1-5, the complete variable domain reads EPEVTQTPSHQVTQMGQEVILRCVPISNHLYFYWYRQILGQKVEFLVSFYNNEISEKSEIFDDQFSVERPDGSNFTLKIRSTKLEDSAMYFCASQGRINQPQHFGDGTRLSIL.

CDR3 sequence: CASSFSDYHNNEQFF. In nucleotides, the CDR3 is TGTGCCAGCAGCTTTAGCGACTACCATAACAATGAGCAGTTCTTC. The chain couples TRBV13 to TRBJ2-1; a weak D match, TRBD2 (5 bases). Looked up from germline, CDR1 is PRHDT and CDR2 is FYEKMQ (reference sequence). Deletions cut 3 bases from V and 5 bases from J, with 14 bases between. The CDR3 extends over 15 amino acids.

The rearrangement joins TRBV7-9 to TRBJ1-5; D gene unclear. CDR3 length equals 14 residues. V was shortened by 2 bases and J by 5 bases, with 10 bases between the two germline ends. The V gene's germline CDR1 is SEHNR and CDR2 FQNEAQ (reference sequence). CDR3 amino acids: CASSLIGSDQPQHF. CDR3 nucleotide sequence: TGTGCCAGCAGCTTAATAGGGAGTGATCAGCCCCAGCATTTT.

The chain is built from TRBV29-1 and TRBJ1-3; TRBD1 matches 8 bases. The CDR3 runs to 13 residues. The germline V gene encodes CDR1 SQVTM and CDR2 ANQGSEA. Trimming at V came to 7 bases and at J to 4 bases, leaving 6 bases not matched to a gene. The CDR3 sequence: CSATGGKGNTIYF. As DNA, the CDR3 is TGCAGCGCTACAGGGGGTAAGGGAAACACCATATATTTT.

The chain recombines TRBV28 with TRBJ1-4, with 7 positions matching TRBD1. CDR1 and CDR2 (germline): MDHEN, SYDVKM. V lost 7 bases and J lost 0; bases outside the gene matches: 14. The CDR3 runs 18 residues. The CDR3 here is CASTQPPLDRATNEKLFF. The CDR3 DNA reads TGTGCCAGCACCCAACCCCCTCTAGACAGGGCAACTAATGAAAAACTGTTTTTT.

This chain links TRBV28 with TRBJ2-3; D may be TRBD1 (6 bases). The V gene's germline CDR1 is MDHEN and CDR2 SYDVKM. CDR3 size: 16 residues. V was cut by 7 bases and J by 2 bases, with 19 bases left in between. The DNA for the CDR3 is TGTGCCAGCACCCCGACGTCCCCAGGGGCCACAGATACGCAGTATTTT. This translates into CASTPTSPGATDTQYF.

The chain is built from TRBV7-3 and TRBJ1-1; D ambiguous. Trimming left V 5 bases short and J 0 bases short, with 7 bases between. The CDR3 is made up of 13 amino acids. Germline CDR1 reads SGHTA; CDR2 reads FQGTGA. The CDR3: CASSNNLNTEAFF. In DNA form, the CDR3 reads TGTGCCAGCAGCAATAACTTGAACACTGAAGCTTTCTTT.

V is TRBV19 and J is TRBJ1-1, with D unclear. V gave up 3 bases and J gave up 1 base, with 9 bases separating them. Per germline, CDR1 LNHDA and CDR2 SQIVND (reference sequence). CDR3 length equals 14 residues. The CDR3 sequence: CASSIGPGNTEAFF. In DNA form, the CDR3 reads TGTGCCAGTAGTATCGGCCCAGGGAACACTGAAGCTTTCTTT.